The 9 T cell receptor beta chains given below trace back to one sample, sequenced in a study of T cell clones after liver transplantation. Assay: immunoSEQ multiplex PCR; the TCRdb copy retains only in-frame clones and omits some. The sample lists tens of thousands of clones; 60% to 80% were seen once. Sequenced here: CD4+ T cells from blood, sampled at the 22-month timepoint. The receptors originated from a human patient who received a liver transplant. Some T cells may originate from the graft donor.

The chain joins TRBV6-1 to TRBJ1-2; TRBD1 is a possible D gene (6 bases). The CDR3 covers 15 residues. Looked up from germline, CDR1 is MNHNS and CDR2 is SASEGT. V lost 2 bases and J lost 6, with 16 bases in between. The CDR3 loop reads CASSEWGQTFDGYTF. CDR3 bases: TGTGCCAGCAGTGAATGGGGACAAACGTTTGATGGCTACACCTTC.

This clone turned up a few times. The chain is built from TRBV6-1 and TRBJ1-1; TRBD1 agrees at 7 bases. Losses at the gene ends were 6 bases for V and 4 bases for J; bases not matched to a gene: 2. Germline CDR1 reads MNHNS; CDR2 reads SASEGT. This CDR3 contains 12 residues. The CDR3 nucleotides read TGTGCCAGCAGCAGACAGGGCACTGAAGCTTTCTTT. Encoded protein: CASSRQGTEAFF.

This clone was observed many times. The chain recombines TRBV6-1 with TRBJ1-5; D call uncertain. Germline CDR1 reads MNHNS; CDR2 reads SASEGT. This CDR3 has 14 residues. Trimming shortened V by 4 bases and J by 5 bases, and 12 bases separated the two germline ends. CDR3 protein: CASSAGFSYQPQHF. The CDR3 region has the DNA TGTGCCAGCAGTGCGGGGTTTTCCTATCAGCCCCAGCATTTT.

As for this clone: The junction departs from germline at one end; a sequencing error may be responsible. CDR3: CASSLAWGAKNIQYF. The CDR3 DNA reads TGTGCCAGCAGCCTAGCGTGGGGGGCCAAAAACATTCAGTACTTC. The V call is TRBV7-2, the J call TRBJ2-4; a weak D match, TRBD2 (6 bases). Germline lookup yields CDR1 SGHTA and CDR2 FQGNSA. CDR3 size: 15 residues.

The chain is built from TRBV29-1 and TRBJ2-3; TRBD1 matches at 11 bases. Germline CDR1 is SQVTM and CDR2 is ANQGSEA. The CDR3 runs to 14 residues. The V and J ends lost 2 bases and 4 bases, in that order; junction bases with no gene match: 2. The CDR3 reads CSVERTGGSDTQYF. In DNA, the CDR3 is TGCAGCGTTGAAAGGACAGGGGGCTCAGATACGCAGTATTTT.

This chain uses TRBV10-1 with TRBJ1-3, with 7 bases aligning to TRBD1. V lost 4 bases, J lost 2 bases, and 2 bases stayed unmatched. The CDR3 contains 14 residues. Germline V gene sequence: CDR1 WNHNN, CDR2 SYGVQD (reference sequence). Here the CDR3 DNA reads TGCGCCAGCAGTGCTCAGGGGGCTGGAAACACCATATATTTT. Amino acid sequence: CASSAQGAGNTIYF.

V usage is TRBV28 and J usage is TRBJ2-4; D is possibly TRBD1 (6 bases). The V end lost 6 bases, the J end lost 1 base, and 10 bases lay between the germline ends. The CDR3 runs to 14 residues. Germline assignment: CDR1 MDHEN and CDR2 SYDVKM. In nucleotides, the CDR3 is TGTGCCAGCAGGGACGACAGGGCCAAAAACATTCAGTACTTC. This encodes CASRDDRAKNIQYF.

This clone occurred a few times. The conserved phenylalanine or tryptophan normally closing the CDR3 is absent here, so this likely arose from a read error. The DNA is left out, because the CDR3 cannot be placed on it with certainty; the CDR3 is given as TCRdb lists it. This chain uses TRBV6-1 with TRBJ2-3; the DNA was not compared with TRBD2, the D call given in the table. Germline CDR1 MNHNS, CDR2 SASEGT. The CDR3 has 13 amino acids, counting both end residues. CDR3 amino acids: CASSEITSGAPLL.

This clone was picked up a small number of times. The V and J genes are TRBV5-4 and TRBJ2-5, with 7 bases identical to TRBD2. V lost 4 bases and J lost 2; bases outside the gene matches: 5. Germline assignment: CDR1 SGHNT and CDR2 YYREEE (reference sequence). The CDR3 contains 14 residues. CDR3 sequence (DNA): TGTGCCAGCAGCCCTGGGACTACACAAGAGACCCAGTACTTC. Protein product: CASSPGTTQETQYF.